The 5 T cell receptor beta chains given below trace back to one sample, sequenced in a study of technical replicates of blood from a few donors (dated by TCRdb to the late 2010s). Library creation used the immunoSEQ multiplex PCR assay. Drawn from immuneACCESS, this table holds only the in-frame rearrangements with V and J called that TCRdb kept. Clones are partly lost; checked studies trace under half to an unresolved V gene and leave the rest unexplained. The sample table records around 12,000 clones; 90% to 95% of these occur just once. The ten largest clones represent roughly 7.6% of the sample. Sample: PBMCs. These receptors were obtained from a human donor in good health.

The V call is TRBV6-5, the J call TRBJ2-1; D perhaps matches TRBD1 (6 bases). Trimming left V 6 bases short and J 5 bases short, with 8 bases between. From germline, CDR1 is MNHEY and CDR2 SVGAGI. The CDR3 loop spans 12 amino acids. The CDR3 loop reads CASSRQDNEQFF. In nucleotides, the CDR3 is TGTGCCAGCAGCCGACAGGACAATGAGCAGTTCTTC.

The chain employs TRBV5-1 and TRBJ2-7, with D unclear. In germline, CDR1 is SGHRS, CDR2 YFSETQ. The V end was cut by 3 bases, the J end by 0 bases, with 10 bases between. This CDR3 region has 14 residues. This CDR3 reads CASSSYTNSYEQYF. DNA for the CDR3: TGCGCCAGCAGCTCATATACTAACTCCTACGAGCAGTACTTC.

This CDR3 is CASSHRGLGEKTDTQYF. The DNA for the CDR3 is TGTGCCAGCAGCCACCGTGGACTAGGTGAAAAGACAGATACGCAGTATTTT. This sequence joins TRBV21-1 and TRBJ2-3; the table gives TRBD2 as D, unverified against the DNA. TRBV21-1 is an annotated pseudogene. The CDR3 totals 17 residues.

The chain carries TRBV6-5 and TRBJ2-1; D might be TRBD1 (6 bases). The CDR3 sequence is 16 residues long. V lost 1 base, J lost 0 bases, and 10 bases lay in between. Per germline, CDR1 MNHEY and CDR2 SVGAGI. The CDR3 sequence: CASSYYTGSSYNEQFF. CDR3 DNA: TGTGCCAGCAGTTACTACACAGGGAGCTCCTACAATGAGCAGTTCTTC.

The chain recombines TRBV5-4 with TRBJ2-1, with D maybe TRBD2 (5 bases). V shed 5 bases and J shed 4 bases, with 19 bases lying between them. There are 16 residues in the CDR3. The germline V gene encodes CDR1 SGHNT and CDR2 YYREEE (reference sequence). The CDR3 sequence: CASSRTSGSHYNEQFF. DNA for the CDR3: TGTGCCAGCAGTCGCACCAGCGGAAGCCATTACAATGAGCAGTTCTTC.